This TCR beta chain is from a study of neurological immune-mediated disorders. Study findings and constraints: Multiple sclerosis patients had less TCR clonal expansion than even healthy controls, unlike HTLV-1-associated myelopathy. No expanded-clone CDR3 amino acid sequence recurred across subjects, suggesting private TCR-beta repertoires.

This clonotype has at least ten counts. The antigen is undetermined. The cDNA was generated by 5'RACE with 10-nucleotide random UMIs. TCRdb called the 5' RACE reads again in MiXCR, with one record for every CDR3 protein. This sample has tens of thousands of distinct CDR3 sequences, with approximately 13% found just once. J lost 1 base, V lost 3 bases, and 8 bases had no gene match. Germline V lookup: CDR1 DFQATT, CDR2 SNEGSKA (reference sequence). The CDR3 covers 16 residues. The time point is: longitudinal time-point 1 (baseline). A total of 2 million PBMCs stored at -80 degrees C provided the unsorted libraries.

This sequence was found in a female donor with HTLV-1-associated myelopathy (HAM/TSP). The sequenced sample was PBMCs. This chain connects TRBV20-1 to TRBJ2-4; 8 bases line up with TRBD2. In DNA form, the CDR3 reads TGCAGTGCTAGTCGGACCGGGGGGGCGGCCAAAAACATTCAGTACTTC. It codes for CSASRTGGAAKNIQYF.